Listed here is a single T cell receptor beta chain. Its matching antigen is unknown. Time point described: baseline pretreatment blood. Described treatment: 15 Gy SBRT to primary tumor, nephrectomy 4 weeks later. The patient's renal cell carcinoma had clear cell pathology. This sample is drawn from a study of radiation and T cells in renal cell carcinoma. Study context: Nephrectomy followed 15 Gy stereotactic body radiation by 4 weeks.

CDR3 length: 16 residues. CDR1 is SGHTA, CDR2 FQGNSA, per germline. The ends lost 5 bases at V and 1 base at J; junction bases unmatched: 11. Study results and caveats: From baseline, blood top tumor clonotypes peaked at 2 weeks post-radiation.

The repertoire was sequenced with immunoSEQ multiplex PCR; TCRdb's copy has only in-frame clones and lacks some. The repertoire includes approximately 140,000 clones, over 65% of them detected once, and 20% to 25% sits in the top ten. Specimen: blood, collected from a patient whose treatment included radiotherapy and nephrectomy. This chain uses TRBV7-2 with TRBJ2-7, with 7 bases aligning to TRBD1. This TCR came from a woman aged 50 to 60 with renal cell carcinoma. The CDR3 region is CASSPQVDRESYEQYF. CDR3 nucleotides: TGTGCCAGCAGCCCGCAGGTCGACAGGGAGTCCTACGAGCAGTACTTC.